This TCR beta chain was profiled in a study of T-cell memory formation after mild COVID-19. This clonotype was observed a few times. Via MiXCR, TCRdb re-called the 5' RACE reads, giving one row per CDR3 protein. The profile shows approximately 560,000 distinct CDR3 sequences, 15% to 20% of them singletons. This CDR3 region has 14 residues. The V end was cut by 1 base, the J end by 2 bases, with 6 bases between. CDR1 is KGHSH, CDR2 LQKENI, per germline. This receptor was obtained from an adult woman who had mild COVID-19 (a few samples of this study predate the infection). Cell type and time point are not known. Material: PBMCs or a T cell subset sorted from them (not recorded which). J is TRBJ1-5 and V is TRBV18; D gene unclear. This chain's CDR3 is CASSPQAGNQPQHF. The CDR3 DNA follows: TGTGCCAGCTCACCACAGGCGGGCAATCAGCCCCAGCATTTT.